This passage covers 17 T cell receptor beta chains from one sample sequenced in a study of identifying expanded T cells in peripheral blood. Libraries were prepared by immunoSEQ multiplex PCR; TCRdb keeps only in-frame clonotypes and omits some of them. The sample yields 100,000 to 150,000 clones, 86% seen once. Material for sequencing was blood. These receptors were collected from a person aged 18 to 70 in good health.

This clone was observed once. The chain has TRBV7-3 and TRBJ1-1; 7 bases map to TRBD1. V was clipped by 5 bases and J by 1 base; unmatched bases: 4. CDR3 length: 14 residues. Per the germline V gene, CDR1 is SGHTA and CDR2 is FQGTGA. Here the CDR3 reads CASSLGDRNTEAFF. As DNA, the CDR3 is TGTGCCAGCAGCCTCGGGGACAGGAACACTGAAGCTTTCTTT.

This chain links TRBV27 with TRBJ2-3; 9 nucleotides line up with TRBD2. V shed 7 bases, J shed 6 bases, and the junction held 8 bases outside the gene matches. The CDR3 contains 14 residues. Germline V lookup: CDR1 MNHEY, CDR2 SMNVEV (reference sequence). The CDR3 region is CASTLAAGGDTQYF. The DNA of the CDR3 is TGTGCCAGCACCCTCGCGGCGGGAGGGGATACGCAGTATTTT.

V is TRBV7-3 and J is TRBJ1-6; D remains unclear. V was pared by 0 bases and J by 8 bases, with 8 bases between. In germline, CDR1 is SGHTA, CDR2 FQGTGA. The CDR3 totals 14 residues. The CDR3 DNA reads TGTGCCAGCAGCTTAACAGGGAAGGATTCACCCCTCCACTTT. Its protein product is CASSLTGKDSPLHF.

The CDR3 spells CASSSNSPLHF. DNA for the CDR3: TGTGCCAGCAGTTCAAATTCACCCCTCCACTTT. The genes are TRBV6-6 and TRBJ1-6; D gene uncertain. CDR1 MNHNY and CDR2 SVGAGI come from the germline V gene (reference sequence). This CDR3 is 11 amino acids long. V was cut by 4 bases and J by 7 bases, with 2 bases left in between.

V usage is TRBV7-9 and J usage is TRBJ1-5; D is ambiguous. V was trimmed by 1 base and J by 5 bases, leaving 12 bases between them. This CDR3 region has 15 residues. The V gene's germline CDR1 is SEHNR and CDR2 FQNEAQ (reference sequence). CDR3 DNA: TGTGCCAGCAGCTTAGGCGGATGGGATTATCAGCCCCAGCATTTT. Translation gives CASSLGGWDYQPQHF.

The chain carries TRBV15 and TRBJ2-3; perhaps D is TRBD1 or TRBD2 (5 bases each). V was trimmed by 0 bases and J by 4 bases, leaving 8 bases between them. Per germline, CDR1 LNHNV and CDR2 YYDKDF (reference sequence). CDR3 length equals 14 residues. CDR3 residues: CATSRDGTPDTQYF. The CDR3 DNA is TGTGCCACCAGCAGAGATGGGACCCCAGATACGCAGTATTTT.

This chain uses TRBV7-2 with TRBJ1-3; perhaps TRBD1 as D (5 bases). V was pared by 1 base and J by 0 bases, with 10 bases between. The CDR3 consists of 16 residues. Germline V lookup: CDR1 SGHTA, CDR2 FQGNSA. CDR3 DNA sequence: TGTGCCAGCAGCTTAGGACAGATGGTCTCTGGAAACACCATATATTTT. Residues: CASSLGQMVSGNTIYF.

On this clone: In the same sample, other DNA sequences code for this CDR3. CDR3 in DNA: TGTGCCTGGAGTGGGGGGTACAATGAGCAGTTCTTC. Its protein is CAWSGGYNEQFF. The chain recombines TRBV30 with TRBJ2-1; D is perhaps TRBD1 or TRBD2 (5 bases each). The V gene's germline CDR1 is GTSNPN and CDR2 SVGIG (reference sequence). Trimming stripped 1 base from V and 4 bases from J, with 5 bases between. The CDR3 length is 12 residues.

The chain joins TRBV11-3 to TRBJ2-2, with D possibly TRBD1 on 5 matching bases. The length of the CDR3 is 15 residues. The germline V gene has CDR1 SGHNT and CDR2 YENEEA. V dropped 5 bases and J dropped 3 bases, with 13 bases sitting between them. CDR3 in amino acids: CASSQGQGYTGELFF. CDR3 in DNA: TGTGCCAGCAGCCAGGGTCAGGGATACACCGGGGAGCTGTTTTTT.

The J gene is TRBJ1-2, the V gene TRBV16; D ambiguous. The CDR3 consists of 14 residues. Germline-derived CDR1 and CDR2 are KGHSY and FQNENV. Between the trimmed V and J ends, which lost 3 bases and 0 bases, there was a span of 8 bases. CDR3 sequence: CASSQGLANYGYTF. The CDR3 DNA follows: TGTGCCAGCAGCCAGGGGTTGGCTAACTATGGCTACACCTTC.

This chain joins TRBV29-1 and TRBJ2-2; 9 nucleotides match TRBD1. The germline V gene encodes CDR1 SQVTM and CDR2 ANQGSEA. CDR3 length: 15 amino acids. Trimming took 6 bases from V and 5 from J; bases not matched to a gene: 10. CDR3 region: CSVDTTGGGTGELFF. The CDR3 DNA sequence: TGCAGCGTCGATACTACAGGGGGCGGAACCGGGGAGCTGTTTTTT.

The rearrangement links TRBV7-3 to TRBJ1-3, with TRBD1 matching 11 bases. The CDR3 sequence is 15 residues long. Trimming at V came to 4 bases and at J to 5 bases, leaving 4 bases not matched to a gene. Germline-derived CDR1 and CDR2 are SGHTA and FQGTGA. CDR3: CASSSGQGARNTIYF. CDR3 DNA: TGTGCCAGCAGCTCCGGACAGGGGGCCAGAAACACCATATATTTT.

The chain couples TRBV2 to TRBJ1-1; D perhaps matches TRBD1 (5 bases). The V and J ends lost 5 bases and 1 base respectively, with 11 bases between them. This CDR3 is 14 amino acids long. Germline CDR1 reads SNHLY; CDR2 reads FYNNEI. This chain's CDR3 is CASSQGWGNTEAFF. In DNA form, the CDR3 reads TGTGCCAGCAGTCAGGGCTGGGGGAACACTGAAGCTTTCTTT.

This chain uses TRBV10-3 with TRBJ1-1; 8 nucleotides align to TRBD1. Germline CDR1 is ENHRY and CDR2 is SYGVKD. Trimming removed 6 bases from V and 3 bases from J; junction bases left unmatched: 9. The CDR3 consists of 15 residues. The CDR3: CAIRPAGGRDTEAFF. In nucleotides, the CDR3 is TGTGCCATCAGACCCGCAGGGGGCAGGGACACTGAAGCTTTCTTT.

The chain combines TRBV4-1 with TRBJ2-3; D is unclear. The germline V gene encodes CDR1 MGHRA and CDR2 YSYEKL. There are 15 residues in the CDR3. Trimming took off 0 bases at V and 4 bases at J, with 11 bases between the two ends. CDR3 loop: CASSQDASGSDTQYF. The CDR3 DNA reads TGCGCCAGCAGCCAAGATGCTAGTGGTTCAGATACGCAGTATTTT.

This rearrangement joins TRBV12-5 to TRBJ2-2; no reliable D call. The CDR3 has 14 residues. The germline V and J ends were trimmed by 7 bases and 1 base, with 10 bases remaining between them. Looked up from germline, CDR1 is LGHNT and CDR2 is FRNRAP. DNA for the CDR3: TGTGCTAGTGCTCTAGACTGGAACACCGGGGAGCTGTTTTTT. The encoded protein is CASALDWNTGELFF.

This clone was recorded a few times. The chain links TRBV18 to TRBJ1-4; D is uncertain. This CDR3 has 15 residues. CDR1 is KGHSH, CDR2 LQKENI, per germline. V lost 3 bases and J 0 bases, leaving 8 bases between the germline ends. CDR3 amino acids: CASSPYTATNEKLFF. The CDR3 nucleotides are TGTGCCAGCTCACCTTACACCGCAACTAATGAAAAACTGTTTTTT.